This T cell receptor beta chain was documented in a study of T cells in localized non-small cell lung cancer. V was cut by 4 bases and J by 6 bases, with 16 bases left in between. Germline CDR1 reads LNHDA; CDR2 reads SQIVND (reference sequence). The CDR3 runs 15 residues. The method was immunoSEQ multiplex PCR; TCRdb's version includes in-frame clones alone and lacks a portion of them. The sample comprises fewer than 2,500 clones, roughly 30% of which are singletons, and over 15% rests with the top ten. The genes are TRBV19 and TRBJ2-1; TRBD1 is a possible D gene (5 bases). This TCR came from a male donor at least 60 years old with stage I squamous cell lung carcinoma. This specimen consisted of normal lung tissue next to the tumor, obtained before any cancer treatment. CDR3 protein: CASSRSQAASNEQFF. CDR3 in DNA: TGTGCCAGTAGTAGGTCACAGGCCGCCTCCAATGAGCAGTTCTTC.